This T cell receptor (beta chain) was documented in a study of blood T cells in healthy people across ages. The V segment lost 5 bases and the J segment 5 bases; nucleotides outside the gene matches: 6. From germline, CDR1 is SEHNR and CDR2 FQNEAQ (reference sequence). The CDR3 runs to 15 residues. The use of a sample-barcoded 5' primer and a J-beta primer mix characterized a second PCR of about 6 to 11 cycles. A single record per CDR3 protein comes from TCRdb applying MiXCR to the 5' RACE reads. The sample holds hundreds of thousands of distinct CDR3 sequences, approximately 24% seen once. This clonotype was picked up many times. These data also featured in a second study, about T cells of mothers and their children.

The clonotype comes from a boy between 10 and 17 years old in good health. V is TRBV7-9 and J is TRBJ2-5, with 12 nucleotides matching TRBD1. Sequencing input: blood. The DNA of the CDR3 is TGTGCCAGCAGCCCGGGACAGGGGGCAGGGGAGACCCAGTACTTC. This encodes CASSPGQGAGETQYF.